These 2 T cell receptor beta chains share one sample of origin, sequenced in a study of T-cell reconstitution after alpha-beta-depleted transplantation in children. This sample's TCRbeta library carried unique molecular identifier barcodes. Each CDR3 protein gets one entry after TCRdb re-called the PCR reads with MiXCR. The table has some 75,000 distinct CDR3 sequences, about 7% seen once. Sequenced here: PBMCs from the stem cell graft donor, sampled from the stem cell graft. The source of these receptors is a human donor who donated a stem cell graft to a child with acute lymphoblastic leukemia.

The sample holds many counts of this clonotype. This chain links TRBV9 with TRBJ2-3, with 10 positions matching TRBD2. Per the germline V gene, CDR1 is SGDLS and CDR2 is YYNGEE. This CDR3 region has 16 residues. The J segment lost 1 base and the V segment lost 3 bases, leaving 5 bases of the junction unmatched. CDR3 amino acids: CASSDHLAGGTDTQYF. As DNA, the CDR3 is TGTGCCAGCAGCGACCACCTAGCGGGGGGCACAGATACGCAGTATTTT.

This clonotype was seen repeatedly, ten times or more. V is TRBV5-4 and J is TRBJ2-1; D may be TRBD1 (5 bases). CDR1 and CDR2 (germline): SGHNT, YYREEE (reference sequence). The CDR3 loop spans 15 amino acids. V was shortened by 0 bases and J by 2 bases, with 9 bases between the two germline ends. The CDR3 region is CASSLGGAPYNEQFF. As DNA, the CDR3 is TGTGCCAGCAGCTTGGGTGGGGCCCCCTACAATGAGCAGTTCTTC.